This T cell receptor (beta chain) was retrieved from a study of CD8+ T cells in alopecia areata. Study information: At a dose of 5 to 10 mg twice daily, oral tofacitinib was given to treated patients. Severity of treated patients was scored by affected scalp percentage. The study, taken as a whole, reports: Under tofacitinib, numerous expanded lesional clonotypes remained detectable in scalp and blood. Resident alphabeta T cells of normal skin are also sequenced in scalp samples.

Germline V gene sequence: CDR1 SQVTM, CDR2 ANQGSEA. Trimming pared 7 bases from V and 5 bases from J, leaving 11 bases between. CDR3 length: 11 residues. Extraction of RNA preceded its reverse transcription into cDNA, which served as the sequencing template. Using immunoSEQ multiplex PCR, the repertoire was profiled, and TCRdb retains in-frame clones only, with some absent. This repertoire shows 200,000 to 250,000 clones, roughly 40% found once; its top ten account for approximately 2.4%. As to this clone: What it binds is unknown.

Treatment specified: oral pan-JAK inhibitor, 5-10 mg twice daily. This material consisted of CD4+ T cells sorted from blood, taken at roughly week 36, from a patient treated with tofacitinib. This rearrangement joins TRBV29-1 to TRBJ1-1; D is unresolved. The source is a human donor with alopecia areata. The CDR3 bases are TGCAGCGGAACCGGGGAGACTGAAGCTTTCTTT. This gives the protein CSGTGETEAFF.